These T cell receptor beta chains were read from a single sample in a study of early stage breast cancer tumors. Libraries were prepared by immunoSEQ multiplex PCR; TCRdb keeps only in-frame clonotypes and omits some of them. The sample lists just under 30,000 clones; 84% were seen once. The material sequenced was blood. These receptors all stem from a person aged 45 to 59 with breast cancer. Each CDR3 is given with its conserved first and last residue. Each record gives: clone size, D gene, J gene, V gene, CDR3 DNA, CDR3 protein. D genes are given only for firm matches. The listing skips clone size in some rows; elsewhere it reads once, few, many or a size class.

clone size: NA
D gene: TRBD1
J gene: TRBJ2-3
V gene: TRBV5-1
CDR3 DNA: TGCGCCAGCAGCTTGGGGACAGGGAGAGGCACAGATACGCAGTATTTT
CDR3 protein: CASSLGTGRGTDTQYF

clone size: few
D gene: NA
J gene: TRBJ2-6
V gene: TRBV6-1
CDR3 DNA: TGTGCCAGCAACGTGGATACCTCTGGGGCCAACGTCCTGACTTTC
CDR3 protein: CASNVDTSGANVLTF

clone size: NA
D gene: NA
J gene: TRBJ1-1
V gene: TRBV29-1
CDR3 DNA: TGCAGCGTTGAAGATGCGCTACTCGTGAACACTGAAGCTTTCTTT
CDR3 protein: CSVEDALLVNTEAFF

clone size: NA
D gene: NA
J gene: TRBJ2-7
V gene: TRBV6-1
CDR3 DNA: TGTGCCAGCAGTGAACAGGGGATCTACGAGCAGTACTTC
CDR3 protein: CASSEQGIYEQYF

clone size: NA
D gene: NA
J gene: TRBJ2-5
V gene: TRBV5-4
CDR3 DNA: TGTGCCAGCAGCTTTGATCTGCAGGGGGGGGATGAGACCCAGTACTTC
CDR3 protein: CASSFDLQGGDETQYF

clone size: NA
D gene: NA
J gene: TRBJ2-3
V gene: TRBV7-2
CDR3 DNA: TGTGCCAGCAGCCTGGACAGAAGCACAGATACGCAGTATTTT
CDR3 protein: CASSLDRSTDTQYF

clone size: NA
D gene: NA
J gene: TRBJ2-2
V gene: TRBV14
CDR3 DNA: TGTGCCAGCAGCCTCCGGACTTATGCTACCGGGGAGCTGTTTTTT
CDR3 protein: CASSLRTYATGELFF

clone size: once
D gene: NA
J gene: TRBJ2-5
V gene: TRBV28
CDR3 DNA: TGTGCCGGCAGTTTACCCGTGCCTCGCCAGACCCAGTACTTC
CDR3 protein: CAGSLPVPRQTQYF

clone size: NA
D gene: NA
J gene: TRBJ2-1
V gene: TRBV6-6
CDR3 DNA: TGTGCCAGTCGACCGGGAACCTACAATGAGCAGTTCTTC
CDR3 protein: CASRPGTYNEQFF

clone size: NA
D gene: NA
J gene: TRBJ2-5
V gene: TRBV12-1
CDR3 DNA: TGTGCCAGCAGCCCTAAAGCGGGAGAGATCCAAGAGACCCAGTACTTC
CDR3 protein: CASSPKAGEIQETQYF

clone size: NA
D gene: NA
J gene: TRBJ2-5
V gene: TRBV7-9
CDR3 DNA: TGTGCCAGCAGCTTAGGTTTTCCCCGACCGAGCCAAGAGACCCAGTACTTC
CDR3 protein: CASSLGFPRPSQETQYF

clone size: NA
D gene: NA
J gene: TRBJ2-4
V gene: TRBV7-9
CDR3 DNA: TGTGCCAGCAGCTTTGCCCAGCCAGCCAAAAACATTCAGTACTTC
CDR3 protein: CASSFAQPAKNIQYF

clone size: NA
D gene: NA
J gene: TRBJ2-3
V gene: TRBV19
CDR3 DNA: TGTGCCAGTAGTATTCGCTCGGGGAGAGATACGCAGTATTTT
CDR3 protein: CASSIRSGRDTQYF

clone size: NA
D gene: TRBD1
J gene: TRBJ1-5
V gene: TRBV4-2
CDR3 DNA: TGTGCCAGCAGCGGGATTGGACAGGGAGGCAATCAGCCCCAGCATTTT
CDR3 protein: CASSGIGQGGNQPQHF

clone size: NA
D gene: TRBD1
J gene: TRBJ2-7
V gene: TRBV5-1
CDR3 DNA: TGCGCCAGCAGCTTGGGGACAGGGGATCGTGCCTACGAGCAGTACTTC
CDR3 protein: CASSLGTGDRAYEQYF

clone size: NA
D gene: NA
J gene: TRBJ2-5
V gene: TRBV7-2
CDR3 DNA: TGTGCCACCCACGCGTTACAAGAGACCCAGTACTTC
CDR3 protein: CATHALQETQYF

clone size: NA
D gene: TRBD2
J gene: TRBJ2-3
V gene: TRBV4-2
CDR3 DNA: TGTGCCAGCAGCCAGGAACTAGCGGGGTACACAGATACGCAGTATTTT
CDR3 protein: CASSQELAGYTDTQYF

clone size: NA
D gene: NA
J gene: TRBJ1-2
V gene: TRBV27
CDR3 DNA: TGTGCCAGCAGTTTAAAGGGCGGCCACTATGGCTACACCTTC
CDR3 protein: CASSLKGGHYGYTF

clone size: NA
D gene: TRBD2
J gene: TRBJ2-1
V gene: TRBV11-3
CDR3 DNA: TGTGCCAGCAGCTTAGGACTAGCGGATGAGCAGTTCTTC
CDR3 protein: CASSLGLADEQFF

clone size: NA
D gene: TRBD2
J gene: TRBJ2-2
V gene: TRBV4-2
CDR3 DNA: TGTGCCAGCAGCCAAGATAGGGGCCGAACTAGCGGAGAGAACACCGGGGAGCTGTTTTTT
CDR3 protein: CASSQDRGRTSGENTGELFF

clone size: medium-sized
D gene: TRBD1
J gene: TRBJ2-7
V gene: TRBV9
CDR3 DNA: TGTGCCAGCAGCACCCAAGGGGGCATGGACGAGCAGTACTTC
CDR3 protein: CASSTQGGMDEQYF

clone size: few
D gene: NA
J gene: TRBJ2-7
V gene: TRBV28
CDR3 DNA: TGTGCCAGCAGTTTATTTCAGGGAGGCGAGCAGTACTTC
CDR3 protein: CASSLFQGGEQYF

clone size: NA
D gene: NA
J gene: TRBJ2-7
V gene: TRBV7-6
CDR3 DNA: TGTGCCAGCAGCACAACCCCCGGGGCCAACGAGCAGTACTTC
CDR3 protein: CASSTTPGANEQYF

clone size: NA
D gene: TRBD2
J gene: TRBJ2-2
V gene: TRBV6-6
CDR3 DNA: TGTGCCAGCAGCGGACTAGCGGGAGATGGCGGGGAGCTGTTTTTT
CDR3 protein: CASSGLAGDGGELFF

clone size: NA
D gene: TRBD2
J gene: TRBJ2-2
V gene: TRBV2
CDR3 DNA: TGTGCCAGCAGTTTAGCGGGGGGGAACGGGGAGCTGTTTTTT
CDR3 protein: CASSLAGGNGELFF

clone size: NA
D gene: NA
J gene: TRBJ2-1
V gene: TRBV7-6
CDR3 DNA: TGTGCCAGCAGCGCGGGCAGCGGTGAGCAGTTCTTC
CDR3 protein: CASSAGSGEQFF

clone size: NA
D gene: NA
J gene: TRBJ2-1
V gene: TRBV20-1
CDR3 DNA: TGCAGTGCTTACCAGGGCCATGAGCAGTTCTTC
CDR3 protein: CSAYQGHEQFF

clone size: NA
D gene: NA
J gene: TRBJ2-7
V gene: TRBV9
CDR3 DNA: TGTGCCAGCAGCGTTCAGGGGAGCGCCGGCGAGCAGTACTTC
CDR3 protein: CASSVQGSAGEQYF

clone size: NA
D gene: TRBD1
J gene: TRBJ1-5
V gene: TRBV28
CDR3 DNA: TGTGCCAGCAGTCCTGGACAGGGAGGCATAGGGCAGCCCCAGCATTTT
CDR3 protein: CASSPGQGGIGQPQHF

clone size: NA
D gene: NA
J gene: TRBJ1-1
V gene: TRBV19
CDR3 DNA: TGTGCCAGTAGTCTCAACCCGGGGGACTATCGAGGGAACACTGAAGCTTTCTTT
CDR3 protein: CASSLNPGDYRGNTEAFF